Below are 9 T cell receptor beta chains sequenced from a single sample in a study of spatial heterogeneity in lung cancer. The time point: sample taken at primary tumor resection. The input material, whole RNA from tumor, nontumor lung or frozen PBMC, was sequenced unsorted. TCRdb reprocessed the 5' RACE reads via MiXCR and lists one record per CDR3 protein. Among about 82,000 distinct CDR3 sequences listed, roughly 12% were seen once. The sequenced sample was PBMCs, obtained at surgery. Every receptor here comes from a male donor with early-stage non-small cell lung cancer.

V gene TRBV7-3 combines with J gene TRBJ2-2; D may be TRBD1 (5 bases). In germline, CDR1 is SGHTA, CDR2 FQGTGA. V gave up 2 bases and J gave up 6 bases, with 13 bases separating them. The CDR3 length is 15 residues. CDR3 in DNA: TGTGCCAGCAGCTTATCAGGGCACGTACCCGGGGAGCTGTTTTTT. Translated: CASSLSGHVPGELFF.

This clonotype was detected ten times or more. The V and J genes are TRBV7-2 and TRBJ2-2; unclear D gene. The CDR3 consists of 16 residues. Germline V gene lookup returns CDR1 SGHTA and CDR2 FQGNSA. V was shortened by 2 bases and J by 0 bases, with 10 bases between the two germline ends. The CDR3 DNA is TGTGCCAGCAGCTTACAGCCTCCGCCGAACACCGGGGAGCTGTTTTTT. This sequence encodes CASSLQPPPNTGELFF.

This clonotype was counted many times. This chain uses TRBV29-1 with TRBJ1-6, with a weak D call TRBD1 (5 bases). The CDR3 totals 13 residues. The germline gives CDR1 SQVTM, CDR2 ANQGSEA. The V gene lost 6 bases and the J gene lost 2 bases, with 8 bases spanning the gap. The CDR3 bases are TGCAGCGTCCAGACAGCCTATAATTCACCCCTCCACTTT. Its protein product is CSVQTAYNSPLHF.

The chain joins TRBV5-1 to TRBJ2-2; 11 bases are shared with TRBD1. Germline V gene lookup returns CDR1 SGHRS and CDR2 YFSETQ. This CDR3 region has 17 residues. Trimming took 4 bases from V and 2 from J; bases not matched to a gene: 7. CDR3 nucleotides: TGCGCCAGCAGCATCGGACAGGGGGCGAGTAACACCGGGGAGCTGTTTTTT. Its protein product is CASSIGQGASNTGELFF. Combining the CDR3 with reference TRBV5-1 and TRBJ2-2 gives the whole variable domain KAGVTQTPRYLIKTRGQQVTLSCSPISGHRSVSWYQQTPGQGLQFLFEYFSETQRNKGNFPGRFSGRQFSNSRSEMNVSTLELGDSALYLCASSIGQGASNTGELFFGEGSRLTVL.

This clonotype was seen more than once but under ten times. The genes are TRBV5-6 and TRBJ1-5; 10 bases agree with TRBD1. Per germline, CDR1 SGHDT and CDR2 YYEEEE. J lost 2 bases, V lost 4 bases, and 6 bases had no gene match. The CDR3 is made up of 16 amino acids. CDR3 nucleotide sequence: TGTGCCAGCAGCCCCGGGACAGGGGAGCGCAATCAGCCCCAGCATTTT. Its translation: CASSPGTGERNQPQHF. Combining the CDR3 with reference TRBV5-6 and TRBJ1-5 gives the whole variable domain DAGVTQSPTHLIKTRGQQVTLRCSPKSGHDTVSWYQQALGQGPQFIFQYYEEEERQRGNFPDRFSGHQFPNYSSELNVNALLLGDSALYLCASSPGTGERNQPQHFGDGTRLSIL.

The rearrangement uses TRBV5-6 and TRBJ2-4, with unresolved D. V lost 4 bases to trimming and J lost 5 bases, with 7 bases between them. The CDR3 sequence is 12 residues long. Per the germline V gene, CDR1 is SGHDT and CDR2 is YYEEEE. The CDR3 DNA is TGTGCCAGCAGCCCGGGCGAAAACATTCAGTACTTC. Translation gives CASSPGENIQYF.

This clonotype was picked up a small number of times. The genes are TRBV3-1 and TRBJ1-5, with 8 nucleotides matching TRBD1. The CDR3 is made up of 15 amino acids. CDR1 LGHDT and CDR2 YNNKEL come from the germline V gene (reference sequence). With 0 bases clipped from V and 6 bases from J, the junction kept 4 bases outside the gene matches. The CDR3: CASSQDLTGGQPQHF. The CDR3 DNA reads as TGTGCCAGCAGCCAAGATCTCACAGGGGGTCAGCCCCAGCATTTT.

The rearrangement joins TRBV10-2 to TRBJ2-1; D unresolved. Trimming shortened V by 4 bases and J by 10 bases, and 14 bases separated the two germline ends. Germline assignment: CDR1 WSHSY and CDR2 SAAADI. The CDR3 consists of 13 residues. CDR3 residues: CASSARADSEQFF. Written as DNA, the CDR3 is TGCGCCAGCAGTGCCCGGGCCGACTCGGAGCAGTTCTTC.

This clonotype was found a few times. J is TRBJ2-1 and V is TRBV5-1, with 7 bases fitting TRBD2. The CDR3 totals 15 residues. Germline loops: CDR1 SGHRS, CDR2 YFSETQ. Trimming removed 0 bases from V and 5 bases from J; junction bases left unmatched: 5. Written as DNA, the CDR3 is TGCGCCAGCAGCTTGGAATTAGCGGGCAACAATGAGCAGTTCTTC. Translating it yields CASSLELAGNNEQFF.